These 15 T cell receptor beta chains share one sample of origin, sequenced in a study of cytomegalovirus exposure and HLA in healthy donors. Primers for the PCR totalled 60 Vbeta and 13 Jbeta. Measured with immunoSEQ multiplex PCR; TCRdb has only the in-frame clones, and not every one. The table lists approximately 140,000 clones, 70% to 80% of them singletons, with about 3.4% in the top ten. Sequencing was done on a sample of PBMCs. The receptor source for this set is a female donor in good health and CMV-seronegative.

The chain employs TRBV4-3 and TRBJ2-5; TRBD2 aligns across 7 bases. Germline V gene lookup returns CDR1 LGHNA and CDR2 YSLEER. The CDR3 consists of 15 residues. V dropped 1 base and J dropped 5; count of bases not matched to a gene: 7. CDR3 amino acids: CASSQVGGSGETQYF. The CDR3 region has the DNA TGCGCCAGCAGCCAAGTGGGGGGGAGCGGTGAGACCCAGTACTTC.

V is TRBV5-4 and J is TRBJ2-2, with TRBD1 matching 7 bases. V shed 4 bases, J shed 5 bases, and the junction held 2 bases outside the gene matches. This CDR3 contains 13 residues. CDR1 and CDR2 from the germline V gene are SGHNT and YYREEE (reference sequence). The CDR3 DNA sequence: TGTGCCAGCAGCCGACAGGGTACCGGGGAGCTGTTTTTT. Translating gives CASSRQGTGELFF.

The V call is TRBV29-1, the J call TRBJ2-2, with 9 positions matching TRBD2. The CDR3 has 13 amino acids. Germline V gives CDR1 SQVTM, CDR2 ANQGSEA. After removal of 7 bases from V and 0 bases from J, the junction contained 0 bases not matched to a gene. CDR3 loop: CSGTSANTGELFF. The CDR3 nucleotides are TGCAGCGGGACTAGCGCGAACACCGGGGAGCTGTTTTTT.

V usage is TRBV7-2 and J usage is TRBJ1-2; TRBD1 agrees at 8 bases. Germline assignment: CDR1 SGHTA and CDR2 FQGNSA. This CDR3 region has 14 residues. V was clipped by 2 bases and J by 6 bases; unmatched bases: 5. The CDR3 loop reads CASSLRQGRDGYTF. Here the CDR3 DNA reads TGTGCCAGCAGCTTAAGACAGGGGAGAGATGGCTACACCTTC.

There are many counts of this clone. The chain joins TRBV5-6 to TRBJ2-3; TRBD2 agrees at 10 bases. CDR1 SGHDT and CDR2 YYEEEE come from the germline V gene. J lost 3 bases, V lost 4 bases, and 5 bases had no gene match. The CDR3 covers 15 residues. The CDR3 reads CASSRLAGETDTQYF. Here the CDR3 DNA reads TGTGCCAGCAGCCGTCTAGCGGGAGAGACAGATACGCAGTATTTT.

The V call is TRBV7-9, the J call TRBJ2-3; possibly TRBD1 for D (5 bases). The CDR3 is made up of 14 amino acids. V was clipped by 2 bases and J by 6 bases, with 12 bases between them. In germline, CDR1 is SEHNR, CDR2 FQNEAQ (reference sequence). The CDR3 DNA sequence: TGTGCCAGCAGCTTACCTTTGGGGCCGGATACGCAGTATTTT. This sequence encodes CASSLPLGPDTQYF.

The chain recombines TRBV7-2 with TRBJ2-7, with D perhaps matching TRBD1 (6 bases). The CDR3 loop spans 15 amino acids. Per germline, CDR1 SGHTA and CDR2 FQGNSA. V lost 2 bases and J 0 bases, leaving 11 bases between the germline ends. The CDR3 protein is CASSLSGVSSYEQYF. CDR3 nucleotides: TGTGCCAGCAGCTTATCAGGGGTCAGCTCCTACGAGCAGTACTTC. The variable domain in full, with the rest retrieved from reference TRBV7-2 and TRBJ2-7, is GAGVSQSPSNKVTEKGKDVELRCDPISGHTALYWYRQSLGQGLEFLIYFQGNSAPDKSGLPSDRFSAERTGGSVSTLTIQRTQQEDSAVYLCASSLSGVSSYEQYFGPGTRLTVT.

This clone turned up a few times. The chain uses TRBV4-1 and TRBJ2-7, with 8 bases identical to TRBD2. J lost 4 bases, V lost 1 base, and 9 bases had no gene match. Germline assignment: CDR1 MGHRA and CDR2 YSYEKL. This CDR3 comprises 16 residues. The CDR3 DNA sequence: TGCGCCAGCAGCCAAGTTTGGGCTGCGGGAGGTTACGAGCAGTACTTC. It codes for CASSQVWAAGGYEQYF.

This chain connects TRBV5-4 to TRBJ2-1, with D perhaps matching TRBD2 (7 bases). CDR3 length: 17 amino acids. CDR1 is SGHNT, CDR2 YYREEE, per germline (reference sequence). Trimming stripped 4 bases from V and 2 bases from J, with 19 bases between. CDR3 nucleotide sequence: TGTGCCAGCAGCCCGGGAGGTGGCGGGGGCACCTACAATGAGCAGTTCTTC. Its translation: CASSPGGGGGTYNEQFF. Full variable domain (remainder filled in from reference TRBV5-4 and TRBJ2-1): ETGVTQSPTHLIKTRGQQVTLRCSSQSGHNTVSWYQQALGQGPQFIFQYYREEENGRGNFPPRFSGLQFPNYSSELNVNALELDDSALYLCASSPGGGGGTYNEQFFGPGTRLTVL.

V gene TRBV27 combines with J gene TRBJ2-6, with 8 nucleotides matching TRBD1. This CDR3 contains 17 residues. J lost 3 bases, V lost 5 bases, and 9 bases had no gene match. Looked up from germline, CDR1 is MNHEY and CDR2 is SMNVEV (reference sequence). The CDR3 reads CASSPDWTGYGANVLTF. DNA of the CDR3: TGTGCCAGCAGTCCGGACTGGACAGGGTATGGGGCCAACGTCCTGACTTTC.

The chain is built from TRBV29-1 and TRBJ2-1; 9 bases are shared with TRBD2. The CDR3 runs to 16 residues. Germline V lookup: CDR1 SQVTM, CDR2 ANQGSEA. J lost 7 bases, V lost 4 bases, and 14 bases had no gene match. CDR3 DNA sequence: TGCAGCGTTGGAGAGGGCGGGAGGGCCCAGGGGAATGAGCAGTTCTTC. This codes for CSVGEGGRAQGNEQFF.

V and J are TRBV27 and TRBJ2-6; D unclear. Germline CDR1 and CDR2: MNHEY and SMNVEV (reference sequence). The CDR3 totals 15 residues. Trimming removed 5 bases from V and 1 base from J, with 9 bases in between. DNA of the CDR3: TGTGCCAGCAGTCCCCTGAGATCTGGGGCCAACGTCCTGACTTTC. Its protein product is CASSPLRSGANVLTF.

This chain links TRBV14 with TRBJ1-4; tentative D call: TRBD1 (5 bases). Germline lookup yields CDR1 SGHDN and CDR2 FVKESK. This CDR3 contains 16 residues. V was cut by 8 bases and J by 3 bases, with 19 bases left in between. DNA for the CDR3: TGTGCCAGCCTCGGTTTGGGGCACCGACCTAATGAAAAACTGTTTTTT. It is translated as CASLGLGHRPNEKLFF.

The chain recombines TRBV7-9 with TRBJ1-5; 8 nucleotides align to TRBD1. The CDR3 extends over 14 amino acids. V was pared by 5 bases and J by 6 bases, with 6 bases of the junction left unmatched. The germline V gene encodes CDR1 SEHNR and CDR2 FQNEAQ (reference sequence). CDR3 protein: CASSPDRGGQPQHF. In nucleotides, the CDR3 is TGTGCCAGCAGCCCAGACAGGGGCGGTCAGCCCCAGCATTTT. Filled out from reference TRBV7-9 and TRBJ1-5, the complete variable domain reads DTGVSQNPRHKITKRGQNVTFRCDPISEHNRLYWYRQTLGQGPEFLTYFQNEAQLEKSRLLSDRFSAERPKGSFSTLEIQRTEQGDSAMYLCASSPDRGGQPQHFGDGTRLSIL.

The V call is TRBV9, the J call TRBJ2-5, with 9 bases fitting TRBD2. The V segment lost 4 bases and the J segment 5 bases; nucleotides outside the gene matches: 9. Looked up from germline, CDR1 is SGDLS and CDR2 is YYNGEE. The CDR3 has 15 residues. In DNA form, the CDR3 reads TGTGCCAGCAGCCCCGGGACTAGCTCCCGGGAGACCCAGTACTTC. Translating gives CASSPGTSSRETQYF.